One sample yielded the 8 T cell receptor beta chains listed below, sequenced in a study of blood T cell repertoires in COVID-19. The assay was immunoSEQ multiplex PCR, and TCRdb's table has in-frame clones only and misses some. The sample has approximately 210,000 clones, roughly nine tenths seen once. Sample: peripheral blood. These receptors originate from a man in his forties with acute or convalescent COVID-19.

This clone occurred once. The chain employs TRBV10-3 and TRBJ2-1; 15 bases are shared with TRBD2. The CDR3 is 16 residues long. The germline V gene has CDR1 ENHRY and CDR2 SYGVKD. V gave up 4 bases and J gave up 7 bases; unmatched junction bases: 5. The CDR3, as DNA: TGTGCCATCAGTGTGGGACTAGCGGGAGGAAAAAATGAGCAGTTCTTC. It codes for CAISVGLAGGKNEQFF.

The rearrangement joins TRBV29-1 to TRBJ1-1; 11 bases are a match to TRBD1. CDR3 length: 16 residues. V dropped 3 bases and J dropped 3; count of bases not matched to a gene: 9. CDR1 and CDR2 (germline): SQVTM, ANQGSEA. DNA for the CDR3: TGCAGCGTTGACCCGGGACAGGGGGTAATAGACACTGAAGCTTTCTTT. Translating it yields CSVDPGQGVIDTEAFF.

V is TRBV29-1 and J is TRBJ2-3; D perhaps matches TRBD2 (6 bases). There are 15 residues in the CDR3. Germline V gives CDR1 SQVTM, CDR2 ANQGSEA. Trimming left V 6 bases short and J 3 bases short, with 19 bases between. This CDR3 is CSVHGAGTGTDTQYF. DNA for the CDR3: TGCAGCGTACATGGGGCGGGAACCGGGACAGATACGCAGTATTTT.

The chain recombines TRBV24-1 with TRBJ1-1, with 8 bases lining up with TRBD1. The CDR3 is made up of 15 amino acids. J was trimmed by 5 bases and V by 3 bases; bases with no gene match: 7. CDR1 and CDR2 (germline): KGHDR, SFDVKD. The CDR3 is CATSDQGGTGTEAFF. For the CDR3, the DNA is TGTGCCACCAGTGATCAAGGGGGGACAGGTACTGAAGCTTTCTTT.

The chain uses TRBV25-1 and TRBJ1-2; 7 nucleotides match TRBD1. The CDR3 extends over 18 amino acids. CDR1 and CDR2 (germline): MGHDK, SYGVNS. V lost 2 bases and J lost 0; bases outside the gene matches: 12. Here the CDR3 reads CASSEDPFMTGSNYGYTF. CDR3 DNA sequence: TGTGCCAGCAGTGAAGACCCCTTCATGACAGGGTCTAACTATGGCTACACCTTC.

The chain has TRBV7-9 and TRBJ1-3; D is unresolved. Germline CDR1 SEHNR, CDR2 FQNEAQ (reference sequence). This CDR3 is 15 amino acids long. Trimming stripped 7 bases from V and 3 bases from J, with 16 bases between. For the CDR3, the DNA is TGTGCCAGCAACCCTAAGGTGGGAGGTGGAAACACCATATATTTT. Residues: CASNPKVGGGNTIYF.

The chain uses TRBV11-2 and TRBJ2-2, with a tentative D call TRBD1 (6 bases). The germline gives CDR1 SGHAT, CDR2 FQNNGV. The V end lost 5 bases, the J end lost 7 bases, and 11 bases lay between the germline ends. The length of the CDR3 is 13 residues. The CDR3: CASSPIGGGELFF. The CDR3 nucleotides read TGTGCCAGCAGCCCGATAGGGGGCGGGGAGCTGTTTTTT.

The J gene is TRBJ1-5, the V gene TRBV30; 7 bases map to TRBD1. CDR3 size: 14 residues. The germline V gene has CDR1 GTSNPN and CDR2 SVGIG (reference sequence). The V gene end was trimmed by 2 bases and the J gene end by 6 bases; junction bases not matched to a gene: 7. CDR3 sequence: CAWSTTGLRQPQHF. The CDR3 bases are TGTGCCTGGAGTACGACAGGGTTGCGTCAGCCCCAGCATTTT.